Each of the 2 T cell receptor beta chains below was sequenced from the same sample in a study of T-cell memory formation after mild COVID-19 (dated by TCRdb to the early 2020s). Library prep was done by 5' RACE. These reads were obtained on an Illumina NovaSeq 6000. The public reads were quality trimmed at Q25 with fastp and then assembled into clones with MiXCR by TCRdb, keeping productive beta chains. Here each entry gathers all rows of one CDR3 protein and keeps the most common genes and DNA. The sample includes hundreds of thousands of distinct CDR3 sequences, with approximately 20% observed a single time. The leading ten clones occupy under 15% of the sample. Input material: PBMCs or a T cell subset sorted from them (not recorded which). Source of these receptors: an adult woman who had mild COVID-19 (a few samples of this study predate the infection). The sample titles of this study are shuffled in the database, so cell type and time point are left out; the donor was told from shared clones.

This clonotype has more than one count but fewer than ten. The CDR3 region has the DNA TGTGCCAGCAGTTATGGGACAGGGTTCTTTGGAAACACCATATATTTT. Translated, it gives CASSYGTGFFGNTIYF. The J gene is TRBJ1-3, the V gene TRBV12-3 or TRBV12-4, with 9 positions matching TRBD1. The CDR3 sequence is 16 residues long. V dropped 4 bases and J dropped 3; count of bases not matched to a gene: 7.

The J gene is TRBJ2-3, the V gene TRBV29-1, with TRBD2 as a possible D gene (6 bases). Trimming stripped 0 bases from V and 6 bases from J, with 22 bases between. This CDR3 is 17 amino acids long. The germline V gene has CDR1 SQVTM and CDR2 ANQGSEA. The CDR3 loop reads CSVEEGRGAQRVDTQYF. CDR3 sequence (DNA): TGCAGCGTTGAAGAGGGGCGGGGAGCTCAGCGGGTTGATACGCAGTATTTT.